The 24 T cell receptor beta chains reported below all come from one sample, sequenced in a study of OX40 agonist ivuxolimab in advanced cancers. Repertoires were generated with immunoSEQ multiplex PCR, while TCRdb's copy carries only in-frame clones and drops some. The sample lists 55,000 to 65,000 clones; 70% to 90% were seen once. The sequencing here drew on CD4+ or CD8+ T cells sorted from blood, taken in a trial of the OX40 agonist ivuxolimab. Receptors were obtained from an adult with an advanced solid tumor such as melanoma, head and neck, liver or kidney cancer.

The chain joins TRBV10-3 to TRBJ2-2; TRBD1 agrees at 11 bases. The CDR3 runs to 16 residues. Trimming cost V 4 bases and J 4 bases; bases outside gene matches: 5. CDR1 and CDR2 (germline): ENHRY, SYGVKD. The DNA of the CDR3 is TGTGCCATCAGTGGTACCGGGACAGGGGGCACCGGGGAGCTGTTTTTT. Translation gives CAISGTGTGGTGELFF.

This sequence joins TRBV5-6 and TRBJ2-7; 10 bases match TRBD2. The CDR3 spans 16 residues. CDR1 is SGHDT, CDR2 YYEEEE, per germline. With V trimmed by 5 bases and J by 3 bases, 11 bases remained unmatched. The CDR3 here is CASRFSPSGSNYEQYF. DNA for the CDR3: TGTGCCAGCAGATTTTCTCCTAGCGGGAGTAACTACGAGCAGTACTTC.

This chain links TRBV7-2 with TRBJ2-3; D possibly corresponds to TRBD2 (5 bases). The germline gives CDR1 SGHTA, CDR2 FQGNSA. This CDR3 is built from 15 residues. V shed 1 base and J shed 5 bases, with 13 bases lying between them. The CDR3 sequence is CASSLERRWVDTQYF. CDR3 sequence (DNA): TGTGCCAGCAGCTTAGAACGGAGGTGGGTAGATACGCAGTATTTT.

V usage is TRBV27 and J usage is TRBJ1-2; no clear D gene. The length of the CDR3 is 14 residues. V was trimmed by 3 bases and J by 8 bases, leaving 16 bases between them. Germline CDR1 reads MNHEY; CDR2 reads SMNVEV (reference sequence). In nucleotides, the CDR3 is TGTGCCAGCAGTTTCCGGGAGGGCGTCGACGGCTACACCTTC. It translates to CASSFREGVDGYTF.

This chain connects TRBV2 to TRBJ2-1; D tentatively reads TRBD1 or TRBD2 (6 bases each). The CDR3 sequence is 14 residues long. The germline V and J ends were trimmed by 7 bases and 6 bases, with 16 bases remaining between them. Looked up from germline, CDR1 is SNHLY and CDR2 is FYNNEI. CDR3 nucleotides: TGTGCCAGCACGAGGGGGGACGCAAGCAATGAGCAGTTCTTC. Its translation: CASTRGDASNEQFF.

V usage is TRBV7-2 and J usage is TRBJ2-4; 9 positions agree with TRBD1. V lost 5 bases and J lost 7; bases outside the gene matches: 6. CDR1 and CDR2 from the germline V gene are SGHTA and FQGNSA. The CDR3 has 14 amino acids. The CDR3 protein is CASSPTGGRNIQYF. CDR3 nucleotides: TGTGCCAGCAGCCCCACAGGGGGCAGGAACATTCAGTACTTC.

The rearrangement joins TRBV6-6 to TRBJ2-7; 7 nucleotides match TRBD2. The CDR3 extends over 14 amino acids. V gave up 6 bases and J gave up 3 bases; unmatched junction bases: 8. Germline V gene sequence: CDR1 MNHNY, CDR2 SVGAGI (reference sequence). DNA of the CDR3: TGTGCCAGCAGCCGCGGGACTAATAACTACGAGCAGTACTTC. This sequence encodes CASSRGTNNYEQYF.

The chain combines TRBV5-1 with TRBJ2-7; D gene unclear. This CDR3 has 15 amino acids. V was trimmed by 4 bases and J by 0 bases, leaving 14 bases between them. CDR1 is SGHRS, CDR2 YFSETQ, per germline. The chain's CDR3 is CASSPNAGTSYEQYF. The CDR3 DNA reads as TGCGCCAGCAGCCCCAACGCAGGAACCTCCTACGAGCAGTACTTC. The entire variable domain, with the rest obtained from reference TRBV5-1 and TRBJ2-7, is as follows: KAGVTQTPRYLIKTRGQQVTLSCSPISGHRSVSWYQQTPGQGLQFLFEYFSETQRNKGNFPGRFSGRQFSNSRSEMNVSTLELGDSALYLCASSPNAGTSYEQYFGPGTRLTVT.

This clone was seen only once. The CDR3 DNA reads TGTGCCAGTAGCCTCGGGGGGTGGTCAGATACGCAGTATTTT. As protein: CASSLGGWSDTQYF. The rearrangement links TRBV19 to TRBJ2-3; 7 nucleotides align to TRBD2. This CDR3 is built from 14 residues. Germline CDR1 and CDR2: LNHDA and SQIVND (reference sequence). V gave up 6 bases and J gave up 4 bases; unmatched junction bases: 7.

The chain is built from TRBV7-2 and TRBJ2-1; D remains unclear. V lost 6 bases and J 1 base, leaving 13 bases between the germline ends. This CDR3 has 15 amino acids. Germline lookup yields CDR1 SGHTA and CDR2 FQGNSA. Written as DNA, the CDR3 is TGTGCCAGCAGAGATGGGTGGCAATCCTACAATGAGCAGTTCTTC. Protein: CASRDGWQSYNEQFF.

The chain is built from TRBV13 and TRBJ2-1, with a tentative D call TRBD1 (6 bases). Trimming took 5 bases from V and 0 from J, leaving 11 bases between them. Germline assignment: CDR1 PRHDT and CDR2 FYEKMQ (reference sequence). The CDR3 spans 15 residues. The CDR3 here is CASSHRGSSYNEQFF. CDR3 bases: TGTGCCAGCAGCCATAGGGGGAGCTCCTACAATGAGCAGTTCTTC.

The rearrangement joins TRBV20-1 to TRBJ2-1; no reliable D call. The germline gives CDR1 DFQATT, CDR2 SNEGSKA (reference sequence). The V end lost 3 bases, the J end lost 7 bases, and 7 bases lay between the germline ends. This CDR3 spans 11 amino acids. CDR3 sequence: CSASLWNEQFF. The CDR3 DNA follows: TGCAGTGCTAGTTTGTGGAATGAGCAGTTCTTC.

The chain recombines TRBV28 with TRBJ2-1; D possibly corresponds to TRBD2 (6 bases). CDR3 length equals 16 residues. CDR1 and CDR2 (germline): MDHEN, SYDVKM. The germline V and J ends were trimmed by 5 bases and 4 bases, with 18 bases remaining between them. CDR3 sequence: CASSPGGGGIYNEQFF. CDR3 in DNA: TGTGCCAGCAGTCCGGGCGGCGGAGGGATATACAATGAGCAGTTCTTC.

The J gene is TRBJ2-1, the V gene TRBV7-3; D is possibly TRBD2 (6 bases). Trimming left V 5 bases short and J 3 bases short, with 17 bases between. Germline V gene data show CDR1 as SGHTA and CDR2 as FQGTGA. The CDR3 sequence is 16 residues long. The CDR3 region is CASSEARDSHYNEQFF. The CDR3 nucleotides read TGTGCCAGCAGCGAAGCCCGGGACTCCCACTACAATGAGCAGTTCTTC.

J is TRBJ2-7 and V is TRBV5-6, with 9 bases that match TRBD2. Germline lookup yields CDR1 SGHDT and CDR2 YYEEEE. J gave up 6 bases and V 4 bases, and 8 bases lay outside the gene matches. CDR3 length: 14 residues. The CDR3 loop reads CASSRPREGSEQYF. CDR3 bases: TGTGCCAGCAGCCGTCCGCGGGAGGGCTCCGAGCAGTACTTC.

V usage is TRBV27 and J usage is TRBJ1-2; maybe TRBD1 (6 bases). V lost 2 bases, J lost 8 bases, and 18 bases lay in between. CDR3 size: 15 residues. The germline CDR1 and CDR2 sequences are MNHEY and SMNVEV (reference sequence). This CDR3 is CASSLQGEGERGYTF. The CDR3, as DNA: TGTGCCAGCAGTTTACAAGGGGAGGGGGAGAGGGGCTACACCTTC.

This chain connects TRBV28 to TRBJ2-1; TRBD2 matches at 8 bases. The CDR3 covers 16 residues. Trimming at V came to 7 bases and at J to 9 bases, leaving 17 bases not matched to a gene. CDR1 is MDHEN, CDR2 SYDVKM, per germline. CDR3 sequence: CASNPTGSGSGGEQFF. For the CDR3, the DNA is TGTGCCAGCAACCCCACGGGCAGCGGGAGTGGCGGTGAGCAGTTCTTC.

This chain links TRBV29-1 with TRBJ1-3, with D possibly being TRBD1 (6 bases). The CDR3 consists of 13 residues. V was trimmed by 8 bases and J by 0 bases, leaving 11 bases between them. CDR1 and CDR2 (germline): SQVTM, ANQGSEA. The CDR3 reads CSIGQSSGNTIYF. CDR3 DNA: TGCAGCATAGGACAGTCCTCTGGAAACACCATATATTTT.

The V and J genes are TRBV29-1 and TRBJ2-3; D possibly matches TRBD1 or TRBD2 (5 bases each). V was cut by 0 bases and J by 4 bases, with 11 bases left in between. Germline values: CDR1 SQVTM, CDR2 ANQGSEA. The CDR3 runs 14 residues. The CDR3 nucleotides are TGCAGCGTTGAAGATCCCCAGGGAGCAGATACGCAGTATTTT. It translates to CSVEDPQGADTQYF.

The chain recombines TRBV4-1 with TRBJ1-2; D uncertain. CDR1 is MGHRA and CDR2 is YSYEKL in the germline V gene. V was pared by 4 bases and J by 4 bases, with 19 bases between. The CDR3 totals 16 residues. The DNA of the CDR3 is TGCGCCAGCAGCCCCGCACCCACGACAAACTCCTATGGCTACACCTTC. It yields the protein CASSPAPTTNSYGYTF.

The chain is built from TRBV6-6 and TRBJ1-4; the D is unclear. The germline V gene has CDR1 MNHNY and CDR2 SVGAGI (reference sequence). Trimming removed 7 bases from V and 6 bases from J, with 12 bases in between. The CDR3 has 13 residues. For the CDR3, the DNA is TGTGCCAGCATGGAGGCCCGGGATGAAAAACTGTTTTTT. Translation gives CASMEARDEKLFF.

On this clone: The final CDR3 position lacks the conserved phenylalanine or tryptophan, pointing to a likely read error. No DNA is shown, since the ends of the CDR3 on it are uncertain; the CDR3 is the one TCRdb lists. V usage is TRBV7-6 and J usage is TRBJ1-2. The CDR3 is 11 amino acids long, termini counted. CDR1 is SGHVS and CDR2 is FNYEAQ in the germline V gene. CDR3: CASSLEPSRDP.

In nucleotides, the CDR3 is TGTGCCAGCAGCCAAGCACGGGATGGGGCCAACGTCCTGACTTTC. Protein product: CASSQARDGANVLTF. This chain joins TRBV4-2 and TRBJ2-6; TRBD2 is a possible D gene (5 bases). Germline V lookup: CDR1 LGHNA, CDR2 YNFKEQ. Trimming shortened V by 1 base and J by 3 bases, and 7 bases separated the two germline ends. The CDR3 has 15 amino acids.

The genes are TRBV2 and TRBJ2-5, with TRBD2 as a possible D gene (6 bases). The CDR3 contains 12 residues. Trimming took off 10 bases at V and 5 bases at J, with 14 bases between the two ends. CDR1 is SNHLY, CDR2 FYNNEI, per germline. CDR3 sequence (DNA): TGTGCCACCAGACTAGTTTCGGAGACCCAGTACTTC. It specifies CATRLVSETQYF.